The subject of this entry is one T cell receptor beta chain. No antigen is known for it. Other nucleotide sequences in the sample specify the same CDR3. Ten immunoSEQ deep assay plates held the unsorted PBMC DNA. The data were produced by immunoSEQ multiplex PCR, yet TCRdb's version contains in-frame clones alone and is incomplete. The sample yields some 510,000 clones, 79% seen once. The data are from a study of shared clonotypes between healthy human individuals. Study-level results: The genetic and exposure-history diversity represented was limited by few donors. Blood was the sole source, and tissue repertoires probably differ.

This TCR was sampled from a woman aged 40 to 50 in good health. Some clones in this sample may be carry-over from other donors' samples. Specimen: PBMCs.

The CDR3 is CASSLGGSTDTQYF. The DNA of the CDR3 is TGTGCCAGCAGCTTAGGAGGGAGCACAGATACGCAGTATTTT. V and J are TRBV11-3 and TRBJ2-3; D possibly corresponds to TRBD2 (5 bases). The germline gives CDR1 SGHNT, CDR2 YENEEA. This CDR3 contains 14 residues. Trimming took 1 base from V and 0 from J, leaving 5 bases between them.